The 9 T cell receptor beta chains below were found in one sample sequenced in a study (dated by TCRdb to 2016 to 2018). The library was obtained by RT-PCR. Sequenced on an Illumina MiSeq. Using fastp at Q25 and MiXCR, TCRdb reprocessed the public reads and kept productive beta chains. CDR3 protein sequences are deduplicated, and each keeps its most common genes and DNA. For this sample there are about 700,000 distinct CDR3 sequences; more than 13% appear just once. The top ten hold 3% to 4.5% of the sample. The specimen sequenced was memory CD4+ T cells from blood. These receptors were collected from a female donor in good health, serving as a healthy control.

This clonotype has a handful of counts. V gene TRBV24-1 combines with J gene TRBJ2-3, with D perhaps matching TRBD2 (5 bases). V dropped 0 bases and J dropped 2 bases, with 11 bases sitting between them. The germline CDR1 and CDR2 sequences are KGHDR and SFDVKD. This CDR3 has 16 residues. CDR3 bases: TGTGCCACCAGTGATTTGGCCAGCGGCTTCACAGATACGCAGTATTTT. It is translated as CATSDLASGFTDTQYF.

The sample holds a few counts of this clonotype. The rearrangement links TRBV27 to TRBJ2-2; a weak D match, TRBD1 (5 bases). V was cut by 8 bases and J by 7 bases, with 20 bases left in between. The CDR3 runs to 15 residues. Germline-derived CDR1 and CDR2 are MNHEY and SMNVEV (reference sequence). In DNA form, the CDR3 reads TGTGCCAGCGGGGCGGAAGCCGCGTTAAGCGGGGAGCTGTTTTTT. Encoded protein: CASGAEAALSGELFF.

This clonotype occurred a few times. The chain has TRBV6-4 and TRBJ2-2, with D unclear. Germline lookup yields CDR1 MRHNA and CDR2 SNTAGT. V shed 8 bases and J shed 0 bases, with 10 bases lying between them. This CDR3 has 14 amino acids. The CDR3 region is CASRDLANTGELFF. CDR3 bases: TGTGCCAGCCGCGACTTGGCGAACACCGGGGAGCTGTTTTTT.

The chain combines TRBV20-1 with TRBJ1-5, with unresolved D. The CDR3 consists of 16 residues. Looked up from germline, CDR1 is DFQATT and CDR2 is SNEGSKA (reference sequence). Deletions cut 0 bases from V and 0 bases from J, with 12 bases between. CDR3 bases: TGCAGTGCTAGAGACACGTTGCCTTATAGCAATCAGCCCCAGCATTTT. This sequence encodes CSARDTLPYSNQPQHF.

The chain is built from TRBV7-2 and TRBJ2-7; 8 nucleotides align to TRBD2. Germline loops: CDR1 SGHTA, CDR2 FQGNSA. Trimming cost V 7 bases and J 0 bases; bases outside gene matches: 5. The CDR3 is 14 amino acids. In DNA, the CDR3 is TGTGCCAGCACCCGGGGGGGGCTCTCCTACGAGCAGTACTTC. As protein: CASTRGGLSYEQYF.

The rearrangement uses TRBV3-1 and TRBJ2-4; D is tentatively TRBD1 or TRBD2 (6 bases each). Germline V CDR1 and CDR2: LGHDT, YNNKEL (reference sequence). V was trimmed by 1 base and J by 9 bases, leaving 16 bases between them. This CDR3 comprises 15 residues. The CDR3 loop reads CASSQGGAVKGIQYF. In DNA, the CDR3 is TGTGCCAGCAGCCAAGGGGGGGCGGTAAAGGGCATTCAGTACTTC.

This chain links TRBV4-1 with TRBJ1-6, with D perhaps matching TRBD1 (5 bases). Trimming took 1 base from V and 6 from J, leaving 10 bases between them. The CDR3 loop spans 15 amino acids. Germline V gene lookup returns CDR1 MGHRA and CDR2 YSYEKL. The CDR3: CASSQVPGGNSPLHF. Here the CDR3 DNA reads TGCGCCAGCAGCCAAGTGCCCGGGGGTAATTCACCCCTCCACTTT.

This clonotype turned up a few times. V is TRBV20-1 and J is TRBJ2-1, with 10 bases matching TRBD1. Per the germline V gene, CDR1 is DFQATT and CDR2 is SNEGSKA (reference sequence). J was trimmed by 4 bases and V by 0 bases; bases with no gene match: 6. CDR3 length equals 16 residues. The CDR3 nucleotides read TGCAGTGCTAGAGACTGGGGGGGACAGGGGTACAATGAGCAGTTCTTC. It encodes CSARDWGGQGYNEQFF.

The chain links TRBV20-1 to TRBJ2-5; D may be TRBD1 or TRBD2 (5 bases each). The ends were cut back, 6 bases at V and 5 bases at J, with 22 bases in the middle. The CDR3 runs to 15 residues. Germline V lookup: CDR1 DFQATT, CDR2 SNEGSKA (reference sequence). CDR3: CSATGSSGRAETQYF. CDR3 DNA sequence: TGCAGTGCCACGGGGTCGTCAGGGCGAGCGGAGACCCAGTACTTC.